The sample holds many counts of the clone carrying this T cell receptor beta chain. The CDR3 covers 15 residues. With V trimmed by 5 bases and J by 5 bases, 10 bases remained unmatched. This entry is derived from a study of T-cell reconstitution after alpha-beta-depleted transplantation in children. Unique molecular identifiers were used in preparing the TCRbeta library. One entry per CDR3 protein, called by TCRdb with MiXCR from the PCR reads. The table has around 370,000 distinct CDR3 sequences, approximately 10% seen once. Sequencing was performed on PBMCs from the stem cell graft donor, taken from the stem cell graft. V and J are TRBV12-3 or TRBV12-4 and TRBJ2-5; 8 bases are shared with TRBD2. The TCR originated in a human donor who donated a stem cell graft to a child with acute lymphoblastic leukemia. The CDR3 DNA reads as TGTGCCAGCAGTCCAGCGGGAGCCGGGTATGAGACCCAGTACTTC. As protein: CASSPAGAGYETQYF.